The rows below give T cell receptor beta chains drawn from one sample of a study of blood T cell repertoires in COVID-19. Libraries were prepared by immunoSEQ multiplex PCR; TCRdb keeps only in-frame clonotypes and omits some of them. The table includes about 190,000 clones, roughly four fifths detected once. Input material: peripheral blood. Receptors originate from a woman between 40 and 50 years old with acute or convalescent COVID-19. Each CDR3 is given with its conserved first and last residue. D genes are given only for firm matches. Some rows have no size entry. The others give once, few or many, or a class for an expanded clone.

CASRRGGDYGYTF	TGCGCCAGCCGCCGGGGGGGGGACTATGGCTACACCTTC	TRBJ1-2	NA	13	NA	TRBV10-2
CASSVMTSADTQYF	TGTGCCAGCAGCGTAATGACTAGCGCAGATACGCAGTATTTT	TRBJ2-3	TRBD2	14	NA	TRBV9
CASSTPGQGAGEGRQYF	TGTGCCAGCAGTACCCCGGGACAGGGGGCAGGGGAGGGTCGGCAGTACTTC	TRBJ2-7	TRBD1	17	NA	TRBV27
CASSELREGRDTEAFF	TGTGCCAGCAGTGAACTCCGGGAGGGTAGGGACACTGAAGCTTTCTTT	TRBJ1-1	NA	16	NA	TRBV2
CAWSGSGGPETQYF	TGTGCCTGGAGCGGATCGGGGGGGCCAGAGACCCAGTACTTC	TRBJ2-5	TRBD2	14	NA	TRBV30
CASSGGTGAGSGNTIYF	TGTGCCAGCTCAGGAGGGACAGGGGCTGGCTCTGGAAACACCATATATTTT	TRBJ1-3	TRBD1	17	NA	TRBV18
CASRQPSGYEQYF	TGTGCCAGCAGGCAACCTTCGGGCTACGAGCAGTACTTC	TRBJ2-7	NA	13	NA	TRBV27
CASNPTGSEAFF	TGTGCCAGCAATCCTACCGGGAGTGAAGCTTTCTTT	TRBJ1-1	NA	12	NA	TRBV6-5
CASSINRNEKLFF	TGTGCCAGTAGTATTAATCGGAATGAAAAACTGTTTTTT	TRBJ1-4	NA	13	few	TRBV19
CAISQSLDRAEQYF	TGTGCCATCAGTCAAAGTTTGGACAGGGCTGAGCAGTACTTC	TRBJ2-7	TRBD1	14	few	TRBV10-3
CASSSGFTGKATGELFF	TGTGCCAGCAGCTCGGGATTTACCGGGAAAGCCACCGGGGAGCTGTTTTTT	TRBJ2-2	NA	17	NA	TRBV7-8
CASSLGRNSNQPQHF	TGTGCCAGCAGTTTGGGCAGGAATAGCAATCAGCCCCAGCATTTT	TRBJ1-5	NA	15	NA	TRBV27
CASSQGQDSNQPQHF	TGTGCCAGCAGCCAAGGGCAGGATAGCAATCAGCCCCAGCATTTT	TRBJ1-5	NA	15	NA	TRBV3-1/TRBV3-2
CASSLLAGGTDTQYF	TGCGCCAGCAGCTTACTAGCGGGAGGCACAGATACGCAGTATTTT	TRBJ2-3	TRBD2	15	NA	TRBV5-1
CASSMQGGTNTGELFF	TGTGCCAGTAGTATGCAGGGCGGCACGAACACCGGGGAGCTGTTTTTT	TRBJ2-2	NA	16	NA	TRBV19
CASSPIRLAGVREQYF	TGTGCCAGCTCACCGATTCGACTAGCGGGAGTCCGCGAGCAGTACTTC	TRBJ2-7	TRBD2	16	few	TRBV18
CASGYRGKQPQHF	TGTGCCAGCGGCTACAGGGGGAAACAGCCCCAGCATTTT	TRBJ1-5	TRBD1	13	few	TRBV28
CASSQGGGAHTEAFF	TGTGCCAGCAGCCAAGGCGGGGGCGCGCACACTGAAGCTTTCTTT	TRBJ1-1	NA	15	few	TRBV3-1/TRBV3-2
CASSLAGVTSYEQYF	TGTGCCAGCAGCTTAGCGGGAGTAACCTCCTACGAGCAGTACTTC	TRBJ2-7	NA	15	NA	TRBV11-2
CASSEGFGPYEQYF	TGCGCCAGCAGTGAGGGTTTTGGCCCCTACGAGCAGTACTTC	TRBJ2-7	NA	14	NA	TRBV10-1
CASSSPGLPRPEQYF	TGTGCCAGCAGCAGTCCGGGACTCCCCCGTCCCGAGCAGTACTTC	TRBJ2-7	NA	15	once	TRBV6-5
CASSLALRSLEAFF	TGTGCCAGCAGCTTAGCGCTCCGAAGCCTTGAAGCTTTCTTT	TRBJ1-1	NA	14	NA	TRBV7-9
CASSLPSGGDSPLHF	TGTGCCAGCAGCCTCCCCTCAGGGGGCGATTCACCCCTCCACTTT	TRBJ1-6	TRBD1	15	NA	TRBV28
CASSQGDRNLNEQFF	TGCGCCAGCAGCCAGGGGGACAGAAATCTTAATGAGCAGTTCTTC	TRBJ2-1	TRBD1	15	NA	TRBV4-1
CASSPRGLLGTNEKLFF	TGTGCCAGCAGCCCGCGGGGCCTTCTCGGGACTAATGAAAAACTGTTTTTT	TRBJ1-4	NA	17	few	TRBV4-2
CASSLDPASGSFGEQFF	TGTGCCAGCAGCTTGGATCCCGCTAGCGGGTCCTTCGGAGAGCAGTTCTTC	TRBJ2-1	TRBD2	17	NA	TRBV5-5
CASTLLAEETQYF	TGTGCCAGCACCCTCCTAGCGGAAGAGACCCAGTACTTC	TRBJ2-5	TRBD2	13	NA	TRBV3-1/TRBV3-2
CAWSNTGAGNQPQHF	TGTGCCTGGAGTAATACAGGGGCCGGCAATCAGCCCCAGCATTTT	TRBJ1-5	TRBD1	15	NA	TRBV30
CASSYTGGGELFF	TGTGCCAGCAGCTATACGGGAGGCGGGGAGCTGTTTTTT	TRBJ2-2	TRBD2	13	NA	TRBV11-2
CASSLGQGDWDEQFF	TGTGCCAGCAGTCTGGGACAGGGGGATTGGGATGAGCAGTTCTTC	TRBJ2-1	TRBD1	15	once	TRBV6-5
CASSVTPHGEGSPLHF	TGTGCCAGCAGCGTGACACCACATGGGGAGGGGTCACCCCTCCACTTT	TRBJ1-6	NA	16	NA	TRBV9
CASSPMGQEGHIQYF	TGTGCCAGCAGTCCGATGGGACAGGAGGGGCACATTCAGTACTTC	TRBJ2-4	TRBD1	15	NA	TRBV27
CASSPQGQWNTEAFF	TGTGCCAGCAGTCCTCAGGGACAGTGGAACACTGAAGCTTTCTTT	TRBJ1-1	TRBD1	15	once	TRBV28
CASSPHSHEKLFF	TGTGCCAGCAGTCCGCATAGTCATGAAAAACTGTTTTTT	TRBJ1-4	NA	13	NA	TRBV27
CASSDGTGGGRRYGYTF	TGTGCCAGCAGTGATGGGACAGGGGGCGGACGGCGCTATGGCTACACCTTC	TRBJ1-2	TRBD1	17	few	TRBV27
CASSYPDRRFSYEQYF	TGTGCCAGCAGTTATCCGGACAGGCGATTCTCCTACGAGCAGTACTTC	TRBJ2-7	TRBD1	16	NA	TRBV6-2/TRBV6-3
CAWGGGTQYF	TGTGCCTGGGGGGGAGGGACCCAGTACTTC	TRBJ2-5	NA	10	NA	TRBV30
CASTLGAAGELFF	TGTGCCAGCACCTTGGGGGCGGCCGGGGAGCTGTTTTTT	TRBJ2-2	NA	13	NA	TRBV12-3/TRBV12-4
CASSFWGTSFADTQYF	TGTGCCAGCAGTTTTTGGGGGACTAGTTTTGCAGATACGCAGTATTTT	TRBJ2-3	TRBD2	16	NA	TRBV28
CASSSRTGKNSPLHF	TGTGCCAGCAGTTCACGGACAGGGAAGAATTCACCCCTCCACTTT	TRBJ1-6	TRBD1	15	NA	TRBV6-5